The T cell receptor (beta chain) under discussion was sequenced for a study of T-cell memory formation after mild COVID-19. Study-wide results and limits: SARS-CoV-2 specificity was not confirmed for second-wave clones peaking on day 37. Clones that contracted from day 15 to 85 had balanced CD4/CD8; later expanders were CD4+ biased.

5'RACE primed at constant segments yielded TCR alpha and TCR beta cDNA libraries bearing sample barcodes and UMIs. TCRdb reprocessed the 5' RACE reads with MiXCR, giving one entry per CDR3 protein. This sample has fewer than 700,000 distinct CDR3 sequences, with approximately 18% found just once. Unmatched junction bases numbered 6, after V lost 3 bases and J lost 7 bases. The CDR3 length is 15 residues. CDR1 is LGHNA, CDR2 YNFKEQ, per germline. This clonotype came up a few times. What it recognizes is unknown. The clonotype originates from an adult woman who had mild COVID-19 (a few samples of this study predate the infection). Cell type and time point are not known. The rearrangement joins TRBV4-2 to TRBJ1-1, with 12 bases matching TRBD1. Source material: PBMCs or a T cell subset sorted from them (not recorded which). This chain's CDR3 is CASSQGQGARYEAFF. CDR3 coding DNA: TGTGCCAGCAGCCAGGGACAGGGGGCTCGATATGAAGCTTTCTTT.